A single TCR beta chain is shown here with its context. The antigen is undetermined. The protocol was immunoSEQ multiplex PCR, while the TCRdb copy is restricted to in-frame clones and leaves out a portion. Among roughly 70,000 clones listed, around 97% were seen once. Trimming at V came to 4 bases and at J to 4 bases, leaving 16 bases not matched to a gene. Germline CDR1 and CDR2: SGHKS and YYEKEE (reference sequence). The CDR3 spans 19 residues. These data belong to a study of cytomegalovirus exposure and HLA in healthy donors. Findings and limits, study-wide: Most TCRs appeared rarely, but some public TCRs recurred in many donors. In a later analysis, first-cohort TCR clusters were found to tend to co-occur in the approximately 120 validation repertoires.

The sequenced sample consisted of PBMCs. The gene calls are TRBV5-5 and TRBJ2-7, with TRBD2 matching over 14 bases. This TCR was sampled from a man between 18 and 29 years old in good health and CMV-seronegative. The CDR3 loop is CASSQALGFGTSGSYEQYF. The CDR3 region has the DNA TGTGCCAGCAGCCAAGCTTTAGGCTTTGGGACTAGCGGGAGTTACGAGCAGTACTTC.